This T cell receptor beta chain was documented in a study of blood T cell repertoires in COVID-19. Study summary: Material from acute and convalescent COVID-19 was sourced from the United States, Italy and Spain. The cDNA or gDNA used as material had been derived from T cells, B-cell-depleted T cells, or PBMCs.

The germline CDR1 and CDR2 sequences are LGHDT and YNNKEL (reference sequence). Between the trimmed V and J ends, which lost 4 bases and 4 bases, there was a span of 5 bases. This CDR3 has 12 amino acids. Study processing details: Estimation of nucleated cell counts was performed using reference gene primer amplification. Some clones are missing from TCRdb's copy, which holds only in-frame ones; the method was immunoSEQ multiplex PCR. Clonal size and the V and J genes are those of that table, whereas D and trimming came from the DNA. The sample records nearly 45,000 clones, about 85% being singletons.

Sequencing was carried out using peripheral blood. The TCR originated in a woman at least 80 years old with acute or convalescent COVID-19. The chain is built from TRBV3-1 (or the pseudogene TRBV3-2) and TRBJ2-1; D not certain. The CDR3 loop is CASSLTYNEQFF. CDR3 in DNA: TGTGCCAGCAGCCTCACATACAATGAGCAGTTCTTC.